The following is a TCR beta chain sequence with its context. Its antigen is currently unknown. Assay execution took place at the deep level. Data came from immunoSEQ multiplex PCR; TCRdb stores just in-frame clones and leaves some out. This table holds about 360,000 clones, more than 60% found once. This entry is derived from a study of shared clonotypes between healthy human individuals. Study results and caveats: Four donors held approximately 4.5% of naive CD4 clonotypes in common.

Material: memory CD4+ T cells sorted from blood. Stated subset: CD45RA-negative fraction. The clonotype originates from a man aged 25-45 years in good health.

The CDR3, as DNA: TGTGCCAGCAGTTTAGCGCGGGGAAGCCCTGAAGCTTTCTTT. It yields the protein CASSLARGSPEAFF. The chain carries TRBV28 and TRBJ1-1; D ambiguous. The CDR3 loop spans 14 amino acids. V was pared by 2 bases and J by 6 bases, with 13 bases between. Germline assignment: CDR1 MDHEN and CDR2 SYDVKM. Combining the CDR3 with reference TRBV28 and TRBJ1-1 gives the whole variable domain DVKVTQSSRYLVKRTGEKVFLECVQDMDHENMFWYRQDPGLGLRLIYFSYDVKMKEKGDIPEGYSVSREKKERFSLILESASTNQTSMYLCASSLARGSPEAFFGQGTRLTVV.